The 18 T cell receptor beta chains presented below share a single source sample, sequenced in a study of cytomegalovirus exposure and HLA in healthy donors. This PCR relied on a set of 60 Vbeta primers and 13 Jbeta primers. The table came from immunoSEQ multiplex PCR; TCRdb's copy has only in-frame clones and leaves some out. Of some 120,000 clones detected, roughly 10% appear once; the ten largest clones hold around 5%. The sample taken for sequencing was PBMCs. Source of these receptors: a woman aged 18-35 years in good health and CMV-seropositive.

CDR3 nucleotide sequence: TGTGCCAGCAAGGGACTAGCGGCCTACAATGAGCAGTTCTTC. It translates to CASKGLAAYNEQFF. The genes are TRBV27 and TRBJ2-1; 11 bases match TRBD2. The CDR3 runs to 14 residues. V lost 7 bases to trimming and J lost 2 bases; unmatched junction nucleotides: 1. Germline CDR1 and CDR2: MNHEY and SMNVEV (reference sequence).

This clone has just a few counts. The chain combines TRBV27 with TRBJ2-7; D is possibly TRBD1 (5 bases). This CDR3 comprises 14 residues. The germline V gene has CDR1 MNHEY and CDR2 SMNVEV (reference sequence). Trimming removed 3 bases at V and 4 bases at J, with 13 bases between. CDR3 sequence: CASSFRGVSYEQYF. CDR3 coding DNA: TGTGCCAGCAGTTTTAGGGGTGTTTCGTACGAGCAGTACTTC.

The rearrangement links TRBV19 to TRBJ2-1; no reliable D call. V was cut by 5 bases and J by 8 bases, with 7 bases left in between. CDR1 LNHDA and CDR2 SQIVND come from the germline V gene (reference sequence). CDR3 length: 11 amino acids. CDR3 sequence (DNA): TGTGCCAGTAGTCTTTTCGATGAGCAGTTCTTC. Its translation is CASSLFDEQFF. Full variable domain (remainder filled in from reference TRBV19 and TRBJ2-1): DGGITQSPKYLFRKEGQNVTLSCEQNLNHDAMYWYRQDPGQGLRLIYYSQIVNDFQKGDIAEGYSVSREKKESFPLTVTSAQKNPTAFYLCASSLFDEQFFGPGTRLTVL.

The genes are TRBV9 and TRBJ2-7; D perhaps matches TRBD1 (6 bases). Trimming removed 4 bases at V and 4 bases at J, with 12 bases between. The CDR3 runs 13 residues. Germline assignment: CDR1 SGDLS and CDR2 YYNGEE. Here the CDR3 reads CASSPQQGYEQYF. As DNA, the CDR3 is TGTGCCAGCAGCCCACAACAGGGATACGAGCAGTACTTC.

This clone was found a few times. V gene TRBV11-2 combines with J gene TRBJ1-1; 7 bases are a match to TRBD1. The CDR3 totals 16 residues. Trimming cost V 4 bases and J 5 bases; bases outside gene matches: 13. The germline V gene encodes CDR1 SGHAT and CDR2 FQNNGV. The CDR3 here is CASSYPQTGQATEAFF. CDR3 nucleotides: TGTGCCAGCAGCTACCCACAGACAGGGCAGGCGACTGAAGCTTTCTTT.

This clone occurred a few times. The gene calls are TRBV7-8 and TRBJ2-2; tentative D call: TRBD1 (5 bases). The V gene's germline CDR1 is SGHVS and CDR2 FQNEAQ. V lost 1 base, J lost 4 bases, and 10 bases lay in between. The CDR3 sequence is 15 residues long. Written as DNA, the CDR3 is TGTGCCAGCAGCTTAGTTCAGGGCCCCACCGGGGAGCTGTTTTTT. This gives the protein CASSLVQGPTGELFF. The variable domain in full, with the rest retrieved from reference TRBV7-8 and TRBJ2-2, is GAGVSQSPRYKVAKRGQDVALRCDPISGHVSLFWYQQALGQGPEFLTYFQNEAQLDKSGLPSDRFFAERPEGSVSTLKIQRTQQEDSAVYLCASSLVQGPTGELFFGEGSRLTVL.

This chain uses TRBV9 with TRBJ2-5; the D is unclear. The length of the CDR3 is 12 residues. Germline CDR1 is SGDLS and CDR2 is YYNGEE. V lost 2 bases, J lost 2 bases, and 4 bases lay in between. The CDR3 bases are TGTGCCAGCAGCGTTAGTCAAGAGACCCAGTACTTC. Amino acid sequence: CASSVSQETQYF. Full variable domain (outside the CDR3, taken from reference TRBV9 and TRBJ2-5): DSGVTQTPKHLITATGQRVTLRCSPRSGDLSVYWYQQSLDQGLQFLIQYYNGEERAKGNILERFSAQQFPDLHSELNLSSLELGDSALYFCASSVSQETQYFGPGTRLLVL.

Only a few counts were recorded for this clone. The chain combines TRBV18 with TRBJ2-3, with TRBD2 matching over 8 bases. In germline, CDR1 is KGHSH, CDR2 LQKENI. V dropped 5 bases and J dropped 1; count of bases not matched to a gene: 8. This CDR3 has 16 residues. The CDR3 reads CASSATGTRGTDTQYF. In DNA, the CDR3 is TGTGCCAGCTCAGCAACCGGGACTAGGGGCACAGATACGCAGTATTTT.

This clone was found a few times. The V and J genes are TRBV6-6 and TRBJ1-2; 9 bases map to TRBD1. Germline V CDR1 and CDR2: MNHNY, SVGAGI (reference sequence). V dropped 5 bases and J dropped 8; count of bases not matched to a gene: 6. This CDR3 is 13 amino acids long. CDR3 sequence reads: CASSPTGGSGYTF. Here the CDR3 DNA reads TGTGCCAGCAGTCCGACAGGGGGAAGCGGCTACACCTTC.

The chain employs TRBV28 and TRBJ1-1; 10 nucleotides match TRBD1. There are 16 residues in the CDR3. The trim removed 1 base at V and 0 bases at J, leaving 2 bases unmatched. CDR1 is MDHEN and CDR2 is SYDVKM in the germline V gene. CDR3 nucleotides: TGTGCCAGCAGTTTATCGGGACAGGGGATGAACACTGAAGCTTTCTTT. It encodes CASSLSGQGMNTEAFF.

The J gene is TRBJ2-7, the V gene TRBV11-1; D unclear. The CDR3 totals 14 residues. Germline CDR1 reads SGHAT; CDR2 reads FQDESV (reference sequence). Trimming left V 2 bases short and J 2 bases short, with 10 bases between. CDR3 amino acids: CASSLLVGAYEQYF. CDR3 nucleotide sequence: TGTGCCAGCAGCTTATTAGTCGGAGCCTACGAGCAGTACTTC.

This rearrangement joins TRBV29-1 to TRBJ2-1; TRBD2 aligns across 12 bases. The germline V gene has CDR1 SQVTM and CDR2 ANQGSEA. The CDR3 has 17 residues. The trim removed 4 bases at V and 0 bases at J, leaving 7 bases unmatched. The CDR3 DNA reads as TGCAGCGTTGGGTTCCTAGCGGGAGGGTCCTCCTACAATGAGCAGTTCTTC. Its protein is CSVGFLAGGSSYNEQFF.

This clone was found a few times. The chain links TRBV5-1 to TRBJ2-7, with 9 bases matching TRBD1. Trimming at V came to 4 bases and at J to 0 bases, leaving 8 bases not matched to a gene. CDR3 length: 16 residues. Germline loops: CDR1 SGHRS, CDR2 YFSETQ. Written as DNA, the CDR3 is TGCGCCAGCAGCGCTTCCGGGACAGGGACCTCCTACGAGCAGTACTTC. This sequence encodes CASSASGTGTSYEQYF.

A few counts support this clone. CDR3 in amino acids: CASSPNTAGELFF. The CDR3 DNA follows: TGTGCCAGCAGCCCAAACACCGCCGGGGAGCTGTTTTTT. V usage is TRBV7-3 and J usage is TRBJ2-2; D remains unclear. The CDR3 spans 13 residues. Germline V CDR1 and CDR2: SGHTA, FQGTGA. The ends were cut back, 5 bases at V and 6 bases at J, with 10 bases in the middle.

V is TRBV9 and J is TRBJ1-5; D not resolved. The germline V and J ends were trimmed by 0 bases and 0 bases, with 7 bases remaining between them. This CDR3 comprises 15 residues. CDR1 is SGDLS and CDR2 is YYNGEE in the germline V gene. CDR3 residues: CASSVGLSSNQPQHF. The CDR3 DNA follows: TGTGCCAGCAGCGTAGGGTTGAGTAGCAATCAGCCCCAGCATTTT.

This chain joins TRBV5-1 and TRBJ2-1; D is unclear. The CDR3 extends over 14 amino acids. V dropped 0 bases and J dropped 8 bases, with 12 bases sitting between them. CDR1 is SGHRS and CDR2 is YFSETQ in the germline V gene. Here the CDR3 reads CASSLVGDSDEQFF. The DNA of the CDR3 is TGCGCCAGCAGCTTGGTCGGCGACTCGGATGAGCAGTTCTTC.

The chain is built from TRBV29-1 and TRBJ2-1; maybe TRBD2 (6 bases). Germline V gives CDR1 SQVTM, CDR2 ANQGSEA. The V end lost 3 bases, the J end lost 7 bases, and 13 bases lay between the germline ends. The CDR3 totals 13 residues. The CDR3 reads CSVDGGNLNEQFF. For the CDR3, the DNA is TGCAGCGTTGACGGCGGGAACCTTAATGAGCAGTTCTTC.

The chain couples TRBV7-8 to TRBJ2-1, with D perhaps TRBD2 (5 bases). The CDR3 has 14 amino acids. Germline CDR1 and CDR2: SGHVS and FQNEAQ. With 4 bases removed from V and 7 bases from J, the gap between germline ends came to 14 bases. The CDR3 protein is CASSSHWPGNEQFF. Here the CDR3 DNA reads TGTGCCAGCAGCTCCCATTGGCCGGGGAATGAGCAGTTCTTC.